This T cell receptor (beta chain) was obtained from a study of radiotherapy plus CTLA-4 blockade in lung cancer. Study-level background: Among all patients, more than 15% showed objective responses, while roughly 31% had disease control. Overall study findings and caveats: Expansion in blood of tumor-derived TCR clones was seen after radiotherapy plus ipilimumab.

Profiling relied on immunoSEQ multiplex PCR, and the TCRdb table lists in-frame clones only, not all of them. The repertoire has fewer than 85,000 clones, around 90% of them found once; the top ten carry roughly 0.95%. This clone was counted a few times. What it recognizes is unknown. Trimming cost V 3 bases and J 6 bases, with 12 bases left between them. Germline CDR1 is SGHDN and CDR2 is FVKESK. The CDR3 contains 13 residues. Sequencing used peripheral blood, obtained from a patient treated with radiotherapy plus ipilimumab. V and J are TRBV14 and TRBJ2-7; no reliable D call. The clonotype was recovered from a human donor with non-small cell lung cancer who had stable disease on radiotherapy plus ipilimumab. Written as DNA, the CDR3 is TGTGCCAGCAGCCACTTAAGGAAGGCCGAGCAGTACTTC. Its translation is CASSHLRKAEQYF.